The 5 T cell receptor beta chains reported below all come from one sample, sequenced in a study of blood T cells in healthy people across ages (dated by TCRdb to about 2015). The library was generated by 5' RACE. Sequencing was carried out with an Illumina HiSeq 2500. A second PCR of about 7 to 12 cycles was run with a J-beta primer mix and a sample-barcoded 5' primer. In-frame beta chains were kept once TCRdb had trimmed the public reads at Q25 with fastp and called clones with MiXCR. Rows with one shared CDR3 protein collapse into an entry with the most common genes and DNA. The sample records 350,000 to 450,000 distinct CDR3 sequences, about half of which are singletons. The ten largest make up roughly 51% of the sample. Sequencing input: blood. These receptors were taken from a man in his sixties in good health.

CDR3 sequence: CASSAGNRGRNEQFF. The DNA for the CDR3 is TGTGCCAGCAGTGCCGGGAACAGGGGGAGGAATGAGCAGTTCTTC. The chain is built from TRBV25-1 and TRBJ2-1; TRBD1 aligns across 8 bases. The CDR3 loop spans 15 amino acids. Per germline, CDR1 MGHDK and CDR2 SYGVNS. With V trimmed by 4 bases and J by 7 bases, 9 bases remained unmatched.

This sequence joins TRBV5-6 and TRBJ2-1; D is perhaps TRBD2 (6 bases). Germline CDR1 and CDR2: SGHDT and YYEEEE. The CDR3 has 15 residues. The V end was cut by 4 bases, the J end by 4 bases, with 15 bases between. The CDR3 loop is CASSLYGTQYNEQFF. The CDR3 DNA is TGTGCCAGCAGCCTCTACGGGACTCAATACAATGAGCAGTTCTTC.

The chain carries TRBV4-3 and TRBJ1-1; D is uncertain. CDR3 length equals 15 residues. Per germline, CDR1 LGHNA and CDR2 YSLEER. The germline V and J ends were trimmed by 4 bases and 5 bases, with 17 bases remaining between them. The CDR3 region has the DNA TGCGCCAGCAGCCCAGCGAGCCGGGATAGGACTGAAGCTTTCTTT. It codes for CASSPASRDRTEAFF.

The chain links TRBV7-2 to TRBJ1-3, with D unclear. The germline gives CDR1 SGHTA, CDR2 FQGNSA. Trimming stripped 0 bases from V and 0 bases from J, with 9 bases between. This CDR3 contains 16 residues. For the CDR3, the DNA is TGTGCCAGCAGCTTAGCCCCGGCGAGCTCTGGAAACACCATATATTTT. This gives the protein CASSLAPASSGNTIYF.

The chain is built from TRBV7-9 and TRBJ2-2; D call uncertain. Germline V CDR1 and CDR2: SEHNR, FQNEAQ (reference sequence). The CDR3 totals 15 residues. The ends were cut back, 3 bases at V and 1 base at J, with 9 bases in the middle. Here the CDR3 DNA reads TGTGCCAGCAGCTTTGGGGATATGAACACCGGGGAGCTGTTTTTT. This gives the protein CASSFGDMNTGELFF.